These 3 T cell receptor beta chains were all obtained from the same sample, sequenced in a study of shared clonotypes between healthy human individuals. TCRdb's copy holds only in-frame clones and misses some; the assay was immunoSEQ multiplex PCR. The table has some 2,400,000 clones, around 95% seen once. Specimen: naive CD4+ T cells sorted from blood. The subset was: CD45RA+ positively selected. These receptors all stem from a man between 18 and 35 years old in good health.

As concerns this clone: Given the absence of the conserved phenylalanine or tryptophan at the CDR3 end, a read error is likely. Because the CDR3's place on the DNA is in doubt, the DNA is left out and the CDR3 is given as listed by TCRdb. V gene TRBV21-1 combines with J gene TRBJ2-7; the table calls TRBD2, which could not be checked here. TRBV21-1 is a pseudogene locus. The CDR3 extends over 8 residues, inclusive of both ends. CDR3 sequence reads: CASSKGAS.

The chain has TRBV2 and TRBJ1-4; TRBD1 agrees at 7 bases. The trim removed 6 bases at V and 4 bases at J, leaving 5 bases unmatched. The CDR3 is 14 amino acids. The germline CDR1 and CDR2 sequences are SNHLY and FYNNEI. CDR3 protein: CASRTDRNNEKLFF. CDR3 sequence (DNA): TGTGCCAGCAGGACGGACAGGAATAATGAAAAACTGTTTTTT.

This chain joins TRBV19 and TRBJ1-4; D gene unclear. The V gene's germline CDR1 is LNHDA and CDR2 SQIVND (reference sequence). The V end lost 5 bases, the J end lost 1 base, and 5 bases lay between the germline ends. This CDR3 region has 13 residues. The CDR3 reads CASSLRTNEKLFF. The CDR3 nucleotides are TGTGCCAGTAGTCTGAGAACTAATGAAAAACTGTTTTTT.